This is a list of T cell receptor beta chains from one sample in a study of T cell responses to AZD1222 COVID-19 vaccine. Only in-frame clones appear in the TCRdb table, and some are missing; sequencing was by immunoSEQ multiplex PCR. This table has 90,000 to 150,000 clones, nearly 90% appearing once. Sequencing used peripheral blood, obtained on day 0 of AZD1222 vaccination. Receptors were obtained from an adult in good health. The CDR3 runs from the conserved cysteine through the conserved F or W. A D gene is named only where the DNA matches it firmly. Clone size is not always given. Where it is, it says once, few, many or a class for expanded clones.

J gene: TRBJ1-5; clone size: few; V gene: TRBV27; D gene: .; CDR3 protein: CASSLYDRQVFQNQPQHF; CDR3 DNA: TGTGCCAGCAGTTTATACGACAGGCAGGTTTTCCAGAATCAGCCCCAGCATTTT
J gene: TRBJ1-1; clone size: once; V gene: TRBV6-5; D gene: .; CDR3 protein: CASTPAMNTEAFF; CDR3 DNA: TGTGCCAGCACCCCAGCTATGAACACTGAAGCTTTCTTT
J gene: TRBJ2-7; clone size: .; V gene: TRBV10-3; D gene: .; CDR3 protein: CAISESARKPYEQYF; CDR3 DNA: TGTGCCATCAGTGAGTCGGCCAGAAAACCCTACGAGCAGTACTTC
J gene: TRBJ1-3; clone size: .; V gene: TRBV7-2; D gene: .; CDR3 protein: CASSSLGAGGNTIYF; CDR3 DNA: TGTGCCAGCAGCTCACTAGGGGCAGGAGGAAACACCATATATTTT
J gene: TRBJ1-5; clone size: .; V gene: TRBV2; D gene: .; CDR3 protein: CASREIQGSFNQPQHF; CDR3 DNA: TGTGCCAGCAGGGAGATCCAGGGGTCGTTCAATCAGCCCCAGCATTTT
J gene: TRBJ1-6; clone size: .; V gene: TRBV5-1; D gene: .; CDR3 protein: CASSIQGPGSPLHF; CDR3 DNA: TGCGCCAGCAGCATCCAGGGTCCGGGCTCACCCCTCCACTTT
J gene: TRBJ2-5; clone size: .; V gene: TRBV18; D gene: TRBD1; CDR3 protein: CASSPQDRGLETQYF; CDR3 DNA: TGTGCCAGCTCACCACAGGACAGGGGGCTAGAGACCCAGTACTTC
J gene: TRBJ1-1; clone size: .; V gene: TRBV30; D gene: .; CDR3 protein: CAWSPWLKGNTEAFF; CDR3 DNA: TGTGCCTGGAGTCCTTGGTTGAAGGGGAACACTGAAGCTTTCTTT
J gene: TRBJ2-7; clone size: .; V gene: TRBV2; D gene: TRBD2; CDR3 protein: CASSHARGLAGRIEQYF; CDR3 DNA: TGTGCCAGCAGTCATGCGAGGGGGCTAGCGGGAAGAATCGAGCAGTACTTC
J gene: TRBJ2-7; clone size: .; V gene: TRBV6-5; D gene: TRBD1; CDR3 protein: CASSYWDRPDEQYF; CDR3 DNA: TGTGCCAGCAGTTACTGGGACAGGCCCGACGAGCAGTACTTC
J gene: TRBJ2-5; clone size: .; V gene: TRBV4-1; D gene: TRBD2; CDR3 protein: CASSRGTSGIETQYF; CDR3 DNA: TGCGCCAGCAGCCGGGGGACTAGCGGGATAGAGACCCAGTACTTC
J gene: TRBJ1-5; clone size: .; V gene: TRBV6-5; D gene: .; CDR3 protein: CASKWEQNQPQHF; CDR3 DNA: TGTGCCAGCAAGTGGGAACAGAATCAGCCCCAGCATTTT
J gene: TRBJ2-1; clone size: .; V gene: TRBV9; D gene: .; CDR3 protein: CASSTSSHNEQFF; CDR3 DNA: TGTGCCAGCAGCACCTCGTCCCACAATGAGCAGTTCTTC
J gene: TRBJ2-2; clone size: .; V gene: TRBV28; D gene: TRBD1; CDR3 protein: CASSSYRGTGELFF; CDR3 DNA: TGTGCCAGCAGTTCCTACAGGGGGACCGGGGAGCTGTTTTTT
J gene: TRBJ1-4; clone size: .; V gene: TRBV14; D gene: .; CDR3 protein: CASSQDGLPNEKLFF; CDR3 DNA: TGTGCCAGCAGCCAAGATGGGCTACCTAATGAAAAACTGTTTTTT
J gene: TRBJ2-3; clone size: .; V gene: TRBV28; D gene: .; CDR3 protein: CASSVVGNTQYF; CDR3 DNA: TGTGCCAGCAGTGTCGTCGGGAATACGCAGTATTTT
J gene: TRBJ1-3; clone size: .; V gene: TRBV18; D gene: TRBD1; CDR3 protein: CASSPNQGAPGNTIYF; CDR3 DNA: TGTGCCAGCTCGCCCAACCAGGGGGCCCCTGGAAACACCATATATTTT
J gene: TRBJ1-5; clone size: few; V gene: TRBV6-5; D gene: TRBD1; CDR3 protein: CASSYSIRGDTPQHF; CDR3 DNA: TGTGCCAGCAGTTACTCAATCAGGGGGGATACGCCCCAGCATTTT
J gene: TRBJ2-7; clone size: .; V gene: TRBV5-1; D gene: .; CDR3 protein: CASSFDISYEQYF; CDR3 DNA: TGCGCCAGCTCCTTTGACATATCCTACGAGCAGTACTTC
J gene: TRBJ1-2; clone size: .; V gene: TRBV6-5; D gene: TRBD1; CDR3 protein: CASSYSKGQYYGYTF; CDR3 DNA: TGTGCCAGCAGTTACTCGAAGGGACAGTATTATGGCTACACCTTC
J gene: TRBJ1-2; clone size: once; V gene: TRBV30; D gene: TRBD1; CDR3 protein: CAWSPDRVIGGYTF; CDR3 DNA: TGTGCCTGGAGTCCCGACAGGGTTATAGGCGGCTACACCTTC
J gene: TRBJ2-2; clone size: once; V gene: TRBV7-8; D gene: TRBD1; CDR3 protein: CASSFRDRVNTGELFF; CDR3 DNA: TGTGCCAGCAGCTTTAGGGACAGAGTAAACACCGGGGAGCTGTTTTTT
J gene: TRBJ2-2; clone size: .; V gene: TRBV11-2; D gene: TRBD2; CDR3 protein: CASSLGSGANTGELFF; CDR3 DNA: TGTGCCAGCAGCTTAGGTAGCGGGGCGAACACCGGGGAGCTGTTTTTT
J gene: TRBJ2-3; clone size: .; V gene: TRBV5-4; D gene: .; CDR3 protein: CASSFGSDTQYF; CDR3 DNA: TGTGCCAGCAGCTTTGGTTCAGATACGCAGTATTTT
J gene: TRBJ1-5; clone size: .; V gene: TRBV19; D gene: TRBD1; CDR3 protein: CASSWAWDRGRYSNQPQHF; CDR3 DNA: TGTGCCAGTAGTTGGGCGTGGGACAGGGGCCGGTATAGCAATCAGCCCCAGCATTTT
J gene: TRBJ2-7; clone size: once; V gene: TRBV4-2; D gene: TRBD2; CDR3 protein: CASSQDIVGGASYEQYF; CDR3 DNA: TGTGCCAGCAGCCAAGATATAGTCGGGGGGGCCTCCTACGAGCAGTACTTC
J gene: TRBJ2-3; clone size: .; V gene: TRBV28; D gene: .; CDR3 protein: CASRSRGDRTDTQYF; CDR3 DNA: TGTGCCAGCAGGTCGCGAGGGGACCGCACAGATACGCAGTATTTT
J gene: TRBJ1-5; clone size: .; V gene: TRBV2; D gene: .; CDR3 protein: CASSQGTADQPQHF; CDR3 DNA: TGTGCCAGCAGTCAAGGGACGGCCGATCAGCCCCAGCATTTT
J gene: TRBJ2-3; clone size: .; V gene: TRBV18; D gene: .; CDR3 protein: CASSPSLASTDTQYF; CDR3 DNA: TGTGCCAGCTCACCATCCCTAGCTAGCACAGATACGCAGTATTTT
J gene: TRBJ2-7; clone size: .; V gene: TRBV11-1; D gene: TRBD1; CDR3 protein: CASSFSTGVSYEQYF; CDR3 DNA: TGTGCCAGCAGTTTCTCGACAGGGGTCTCCTACGAGCAGTACTTC
J gene: TRBJ2-5; clone size: .; V gene: TRBV5-1; D gene: TRBD2; CDR3 protein: CASSSGTSSLQETQYF; CDR3 DNA: TGCGCCAGCAGCTCCGGGACTAGCAGCCTCCAAGAGACCCAGTACTTC
J gene: TRBJ1-1; clone size: .; V gene: TRBV12-3/TRBV12-4; D gene: .; CDR3 protein: CASKQGMNTEAFF; CDR3 DNA: TGTGCCAGCAAGCAGGGGATGAACACTGAAGCTTTCTTT
J gene: TRBJ2-5; clone size: .; V gene: TRBV2; D gene: TRBD1; CDR3 protein: CASNGQGYQETQYF; CDR3 DNA: TGTGCCAGCAACGGACAGGGGTACCAAGAGACCCAGTACTTC
J gene: TRBJ1-1; clone size: .; V gene: TRBV25-1; D gene: .; CDR3 protein: CASSELGHTEAFF; CDR3 DNA: TGTGCCAGCAGTGAATTGGGGCACACTGAAGCTTTCTTT
J gene: TRBJ2-1; clone size: .; V gene: TRBV2; D gene: .; CDR3 protein: CASRFQGYEQFF; CDR3 DNA: TGTGCCAGCAGATTCCAGGGATATGAGCAGTTCTTC
J gene: TRBJ2-1; clone size: .; V gene: TRBV10-3; D gene: .; CDR3 protein: CAISVNQHNEQFF; CDR3 DNA: TGTGCCATCAGTGTGAACCAGCACAATGAGCAGTTCTTC
J gene: TRBJ2-7; clone size: .; V gene: TRBV5-1; D gene: TRBD2; CDR3 protein: CASSQMTSGSSYEQYF; CDR3 DNA: TGCGCCAGCAGCCAAATGACTAGCGGTTCTTCCTACGAGCAGTACTTC
J gene: TRBJ2-7; clone size: once; V gene: TRBV25-1; D gene: .; CDR3 protein: CASSRVSGNEQYF; CDR3 DNA: TGTGCCAGCAGTCGCGTGTCGGGGAACGAGCAGTACTTC
J gene: TRBJ2-7; clone size: once; V gene: TRBV5-1; D gene: .; CDR3 protein: CASSLNSGSYEQYF; CDR3 DNA: TGCGCCAGCAGCTTAAATAGCGGATCCTACGAGCAGTACTTC
J gene: TRBJ2-1; clone size: .; V gene: TRBV6-5; D gene: TRBD2; CDR3 protein: CASSYSSGARNEQFF; CDR3 DNA: TGTGCCAGCAGTTACTCGAGCGGGGCTCGGAATGAGCAGTTCTTC
J gene: TRBJ2-7; clone size: .; V gene: TRBV29-1; D gene: TRBD1; CDR3 protein: CSVARDRGPYEQYF; CDR3 DNA: TGCAGCGTCGCCCGGGACAGGGGGCCATACGAGCAGTACTTC